Listed below are T cell receptor beta chains from one sample, sequenced in a study of T cells in Graves' hyperthyroidism and ophthalmopathy. TCRdb itself ran the multiplex PCR reads through MiXCR, one entry per CDR3 protein. The sample consists of around 99,000 distinct CDR3 sequences, approximately 15% of them appearing once. Sequencing was performed on blood. These receptors were collected from a woman in her forties or fifties with Graves' hyperthyroidism. Each CDR3 is given with its conserved first and last residue. The D gene is left open where the match is weak. Not every row has a clone size; where given, it reads once, few, many or a size class.

j_gene: TRBJ2-3; abundance: once; d_gene: TRBD2; v_gene: TRBV2; CDR3aa: CASKALSTSKDTDTQYF; CDR3nt: TGTGCCAGCAAGGCCTTGTCGACTAGCAAGGACACAGATACGCAGTATTTT
j_gene: TRBJ2-3; abundance: .; d_gene: .; v_gene: TRBV20-1; CDR3aa: CSASGFDTQYF; CDR3nt: TGCAGTGCATCGGGCTTTGATACGCAGTATTTT
j_gene: TRBJ1-2; abundance: many; d_gene: .; v_gene: TRBV10-3; CDR3aa: CAISDSGLGYTF; CDR3nt: TGTGCCATCAGTGACTCAGGGCTTGGCTACACCTTC
j_gene: TRBJ1-5; abundance: many; d_gene: .; v_gene: TRBV20-1; CDR3aa: CSAREGGSSQPQHF; CDR3nt: TGCAGTGCTAGAGAGGGGGGCAGTAGTCAGCCCCAGCATTTT
j_gene: TRBJ2-7; abundance: many; d_gene: TRBD1; v_gene: TRBV6-1; CDR3aa: CASTSGTGGSYEQYF; CDR3nt: TGTGCCAGCACCAGTGGGACAGGGGGGTCCTACGAGCAGTACTTC
j_gene: TRBJ1-4; abundance: many; d_gene: TRBD1; v_gene: TRBV5-1; CDR3aa: CASSHRGDSSEKLFF; CDR3nt: TGCGCCAGCAGCCACCGCGGGGACAGTAGCGAAAAACTGTTTTTT
j_gene: TRBJ2-1; abundance: many; d_gene: TRBD1; v_gene: TRBV5-8; CDR3aa: CASSSGTGGNEQFF; CDR3nt: TGTGCCAGCAGCTCCGGGACAGGGGGCAATGAGCAGTTCTTC
j_gene: TRBJ1-1; abundance: .; d_gene: TRBD1; v_gene: TRBV6-1; CDR3aa: CASDRGNTEAFF; CDR3nt: TGTGCCAGCGACAGGGGGAACACTGAAGCTTTCTTT
j_gene: TRBJ2-7; abundance: .; d_gene: TRBD2; v_gene: TRBV18; CDR3aa: CASSQTSGSYEQYF; CDR3nt: TGTGCCAGCTCGCAGACTAGCGGGAGCTACGAGCAGTACTTC
j_gene: TRBJ2-5; abundance: .; d_gene: TRBD2; v_gene: TRBV18; CDR3aa: CATTRLAGGGETQYF; CDR3nt: TGTGCCACCACCCGACTAGCGGGAGGGGGGGAGACCCAGTACTTC
j_gene: TRBJ1-1; abundance: many; d_gene: .; v_gene: TRBV6-1; CDR3aa: CASSALTVLNTEAFF; CDR3nt: TGTGCCAGCAGCGCATTGACAGTCTTGAACACTGAAGCTTTCTTT